A single TCR beta chain is shown here with its context. This sample also contains other DNA sequences that code for the same CDR3. The sample is drawn from a study of blood T cell repertoires in COVID-19. Across the study: Samples representing acute and convalescent COVID-19 were sourced from the United States, Italy and Spain.

V was pared by 6 bases and J by 6 bases, with 2 bases of the junction left unmatched. This CDR3 is 12 amino acids long. Germline lookup yields CDR1 MDHEN and CDR2 SYDVKM. The data were produced by immunoSEQ multiplex PCR, yet TCRdb's version contains in-frame clones alone and is incomplete. The data contain approximately 190,000 clones, 85% to 90% of them singletons. This chain links TRBV28 with TRBJ2-7; TRBD1 matches 10 bases. The material sequenced was peripheral blood. This receptor was identified in a man older than 75 with acute or convalescent COVID-19. CDR3 nucleotide sequence: TGTGCCAGCAGGGGACAGGGGTCCGAGCAGTACTTC. Its protein is CASRGQGSEQYF.